This section outlines one T cell receptor beta chain sequence together with its context. This sample stems from a study of blood T cell repertoires in COVID-19. Study as a whole: Donors in the United States, Italy and Spain gave samples during acute or convalescent COVID-19. Nucleic acid was either cDNA or gDNA, and it came from T cells, B-cell-depleted T cells, or PBMCs.

There are 15 residues in the CDR3. Germline-derived CDR1 and CDR2 are SGHNT and YENEEA. The V end was cut by 0 bases, the J end by 2 bases, with 9 bases between. The Seattle patients, enrolled during active infection, were followed longitudinally. Per the original methods: Cell counts per sample came from amplifying reference gene primers. This table comes from immunoSEQ multiplex PCR, and its TCRdb copy is limited to in-frame clones, with some not included. D and trimming come from the DNA, and the V and J calls and clone size come from that table. Of around 270,000 clones detected, around 86% appear once; the ten largest clones hold approximately 5.3%.

Sequenced material: peripheral blood. This chain links TRBV11-3 with TRBJ2-3; possibly TRBD2 for D (6 bases). The receptor was isolated from an older woman with COVID-19, enrolled during active disease. The CDR3 reads CASSLEGGATDTQYF. CDR3 coding DNA: TGTGCCAGCAGCTTAGAAGGAGGGGCCACAGATACGCAGTATTTT.